The TCR beta chain under discussion was sequenced for a study of T cells after yellow fever vaccination. TCRdb recomputed calls from the 5' RACE reads with MiXCR, one row per CDR3 protein. The sample holds 30,000 to 35,000 distinct CDR3 sequences, 5% to 8.5% seen once. Overall study results and limits: The secondary response was weaker but peaked faster, day 5 versus 15. A large majority of primary-vaccination clones showed up again after the booster (96% CD4, about 87% CD8). A small share of clonotypes appeared in both CD4 and CD8 compartments.

In this sample, this clonotype turned up many times. This sample comprised PBMCs, either bulk or a sorted T-cell subset (CD4+, CD8+, memory, or dextramer-sorted; not recorded which), obtained on the day of the first yellow fever vaccination. This receptor was taken from a man younger than 30 who received the YFV17D yellow fever vaccine.

CDR3 coding DNA: TGTGCCAGCAGTTTTGGAATAGTGTGGGCAGATGGAAACTACGAGCAGTACTTC. It encodes CASSFGIVWADGNYEQYF. V is TRBV12-3 or TRBV12-4 and J is TRBJ2-7; no clear D gene. This CDR3 has 18 residues. Between the trimmed V and J ends, which lost 3 bases and 3 bases, there was a span of 24 bases.